The T cell receptor beta chain under discussion was sequenced for a study of neoadjuvant anti-PD-1 for oral cavity cancer. Study in general: Patients without progression received a fourth nivolumab dose around day 43, then surgical resection on days 50-56.

Using immunoSEQ multiplex PCR, the repertoire was profiled, and TCRdb retains in-frame clones only, with some absent. Counted here are over 30,000 clones, approximately 90% occurring once; the ten biggest clones make up 3.5%. Points from the study as a whole: Each response group had just three patients in TCR analyses.

Germline assignment: CDR1 SGHRS and CDR2 YFSETQ. V lost 1 base, J lost 0 bases, and 8 bases lay in between. CDR3 length equals 15 residues. Note on this clone: Its antigen is unidentified. Other DNA sequences of this sample code for an identical CDR3.

This specimen consisted of PBMCs, obtained before nivolumab (anti-PD-1) treatment. The clonotype originates from a person between 35 and 79 years old with oral cavity squamous cell carcinoma. The V call is TRBV5-1, the J call TRBJ2-1; D gene ambiguous. The DNA for the CDR3 is TGCGCCAGCAGCTTGACTGGTAGCTCCTACAATGAGCAGTTCTTC. This gives the protein CASSLTGSSYNEQFF. Variable domain in full (rest from reference TRBV5-1 and TRBJ2-1): KAGVTQTPRYLIKTRGQQVTLSCSPISGHRSVSWYQQTPGQGLQFLFEYFSETQRNKGNFPGRFSGRQFSNSRSEMNVSTLELGDSALYLCASSLTGSSYNEQFFGPGTRLTVL.